These 26 T cell receptor beta chains were sequenced from one sample in a study of read filtering for tumor transcriptome and immune sequencing. From approximately 430 ng of RNA, a library with molecular barcoded alpha/delta and beta/gamma adaptors was made. TCRdb itself ran the reads through MiXCR, one entry per CDR3 protein. The sample carries about 90,000 distinct CDR3 sequences, about 12% recorded once. Sequencing was done on a sample of a population of CD138-negative cells sorted from bone marrow. The source of these receptors is a donor aged 40 or over with multiple myeloma.

J is TRBJ2-2 and V is TRBV2, with D maybe TRBD1 (5 bases). There are 15 residues in the CDR3. V was trimmed by 6 bases and J by 7 bases, leaving 18 bases between them. Germline CDR1 SNHLY, CDR2 FYNNEI. The CDR3 loop reads CASSVFGQGNGELFF. In DNA, the CDR3 is TGTGCCAGCAGCGTTTTTGGGCAGGGAAACGGGGAGCTGTTTTTT.

This clonotype occurred many times. V and J are TRBV24-1 and TRBJ2-5, with D maybe TRBD1 (6 bases). The germline gives CDR1 KGHDR, CDR2 SFDVKD. This CDR3 region has 14 residues. V was trimmed by 4 bases and J by 2 bases, leaving 10 bases between them. The CDR3 protein is CATSDTGQQETQYF. As DNA, the CDR3 is TGTGCCACCAGTGACACAGGGCAGCAAGAGACCCAGTACTTC.

There are many counts of this clonotype. The rearrangement links TRBV11-2 to TRBJ2-7, with TRBD1 matching 7 bases. Germline V gene sequence: CDR1 SGHAT, CDR2 FQNNGV. The junction had 12 bases not matched to a gene; V was cut back by 6 bases and J by 10 bases. The CDR3 has 13 residues. The CDR3 here is CASRLDRVAVQYF. CDR3 in DNA: TGTGCCAGCAGACTCGACAGGGTGGCAGTTCAGTACTTC.

This clonotype was recorded many times. V and J are TRBV5-1 and TRBJ2-2; 9 nucleotides align to TRBD2. V lost 6 bases, J lost 2 bases, and 5 bases stayed unmatched. Per germline, CDR1 SGHRS and CDR2 YFSETQ. CDR3 length equals 15 residues. CDR3 region: CASKQAGGNTGELFF. CDR3 nucleotide sequence: TGCGCCAGCAAACAAGCGGGAGGAAACACCGGGGAGCTGTTTTTT.

This clonotype appeared many times. The chain combines TRBV7-2 with TRBJ2-3; D is unclear. The CDR3 runs 14 residues. Germline values: CDR1 SGHTA, CDR2 FQGNSA. Trimming took 1 base from V and 2 from J, leaving 7 bases between them. The CDR3, as DNA: TGTGCCAGCAGCTTAGTGGACCTCACAGATACGCAGTATTTT. As protein: CASSLVDLTDTQYF.

This clonotype was found many times. The V call is TRBV6-5, the J call TRBJ1-1, with TRBD1 matching over 7 bases. Germline V gene data show CDR1 as MNHEY and CDR2 as SVGAGI. Trimming at V came to 5 bases and at J to 3 bases, leaving 6 bases not matched to a gene. This CDR3 comprises 14 residues. The CDR3 loop reads CASSKQGRDTEAFF. The CDR3 nucleotides are TGTGCCAGCAGTAAACAGGGGAGGGACACTGAAGCTTTCTTT.

This clonotype was seen repeatedly, ten times or more. The rearrangement links TRBV20-1 to TRBJ2-1, with 10 positions matching TRBD2. CDR1 and CDR2 (germline): DFQATT, SNEGSKA (reference sequence). This CDR3 contains 15 residues. Trimming cost V 3 bases and J 5 bases; bases outside gene matches: 7. CDR3 region: CSASPTGLANNEQFF. CDR3 sequence (DNA): TGCAGTGCTAGCCCCACGGGACTAGCGAACAATGAGCAGTTCTTC.

This clonotype was recorded a few times. This chain uses TRBV11-2 with TRBJ2-7, with a possible D match to TRBD1 (6 bases). Trimming took off 5 bases at V and 5 bases at J, with 10 bases between the two ends. The CDR3 covers 12 residues. Germline-derived CDR1 and CDR2 are SGHAT and FQNNGV. The CDR3 sequence is CASSTHRDEQYF. Written as DNA, the CDR3 is TGTGCCAGCAGCACGCACAGGGACGAGCAGTACTTC.

This chain connects TRBV7-8 to TRBJ2-5; 8 bases agree with TRBD1. With 6 bases clipped from V and 7 bases from J, the junction kept 7 bases outside the gene matches. From germline, CDR1 is SGHVS and CDR2 FQNEAQ. The CDR3 is made up of 13 amino acids. The CDR3 DNA reads TGTGCCAGCAGGCACAGGGGGGCGCGGACCCAGTACTTC. Translation: CASRHRGARTQYF.

The table lists this clonotype with many counts. The V gene is TRBV3-1, the J gene TRBJ2-1; TRBD2 matches at 15 bases. This CDR3 contains 16 residues. Trimming took 3 bases from V and 8 from J; bases not matched to a gene: 5. Germline values: CDR1 LGHDT, CDR2 YNNKEL (reference sequence). In nucleotides, the CDR3 is TGTGCCAGCAGCCATCCGGGACTAGCGGGAGGTCATGAGCAGTTCTTC. This sequence encodes CASSHPGLAGGHEQFF.

Regarding this clonotype: As the CDR3 is not closed by the conserved phenylalanine or tryptophan, this likely results from a read error. The J gene is TRBJ2-1, the V gene TRBV20-1; the D gene is possibly TRBD2 (6 bases). The CDR3 is 15 amino acids. The V end lost 0 bases, the J end lost 6 bases, and 15 bases lay between the germline ends. Germline-derived CDR1 and CDR2 are DFQATT and SNEGSKA (reference sequence). The CDR3 loop is CSARDETRAGNEQFL. The CDR3 DNA reads TGCAGTGCTAGAGATGAGACTAGGGCGGGCAATGAGCAGTTCCTC.

This clonotype appeared many times. The V and J genes are TRBV6-1 and TRBJ1-2; possible D gene TRBD1, 6 bases. CDR1 and CDR2 (germline): MNHNS, SASEGT. The length of the CDR3 is 14 residues. V was clipped by 3 bases and J by 6 bases, with 14 bases between them. The CDR3 loop is CASSDTGTTDGYTF. The CDR3, as DNA: TGTGCCAGCAGTGACACAGGGACGACTGATGGCTACACCTTC.

This clonotype was detected ten times or more. The J gene is TRBJ1-5, the V gene TRBV3-1; the D gene is possibly TRBD1 (6 bases). The CDR3 loop spans 13 amino acids. With 1 base removed from V and 7 bases from J, the gap between germline ends came to 8 bases. CDR1 LGHDT and CDR2 YNNKEL come from the germline V gene (reference sequence). CDR3 sequence (DNA): TGTGCCAGCAGCCAAGCCACAGGGCAGCCCCAGCATTTT. Its protein is CASSQATGQPQHF.

This clonotype showed up many times. The V call is TRBV11-3, the J call TRBJ2-5; 12 bases fit TRBD2. The V segment lost 2 bases and the J segment 4 bases; nucleotides outside the gene matches: 2. Germline V gene sequence: CDR1 SGHNT, CDR2 YENEEA. This CDR3 contains 15 residues. The CDR3 is CASSLLAGGRETQYF. As DNA, the CDR3 is TGTGCCAGCAGCTTACTAGCGGGAGGGAGAGAGACCCAGTACTTC.

This clonotype was observed a single time. This may be a read error: a much more frequent sequence differs by one nucleotide. The chain joins TRBV7-9 to TRBJ1-5, with TRBD1 identical over 8 bases. Germline CDR1 SEHNR, CDR2 FQNEAQ (reference sequence). J lost 6 bases, V lost 5 bases, and 9 bases had no gene match. The CDR3 covers 15 residues. The CDR3, as DNA: TGTGCCAGCAGCCACACAGGGGGAGACAGTCAGCCCCAGCATTTT. Amino acids: CASSHTGGDSQPQHF.

The table lists this clonotype with many counts. The J gene is TRBJ2-3, the V gene TRBV5-1; D is uncertain. The germline V gene has CDR1 SGHRS and CDR2 YFSETQ. CDR3 length: 15 amino acids. V was trimmed by 0 bases and J by 0 bases, leaving 8 bases between them. CDR3 sequence reads: CASSLEGSSTDTQYF. The CDR3 nucleotides read TGCGCCAGCAGCTTGGAAGGATCAAGCACAGATACGCAGTATTTT.

This clonotype was seen a few times. The chain recombines TRBV10-2 with TRBJ2-2; TRBD2 matches 12 bases. The CDR3 spans 17 residues. In germline, CDR1 is WSHSY, CDR2 SAAADI. Losses at the gene ends were 2 bases for V and 4 bases for J; bases not matched to a gene: 5. CDR3 amino acids: CASSETGTSGRTGELFF. The DNA for the CDR3 is TGCGCCAGCAGTGAGACGGGGACTAGCGGGCGCACCGGGGAGCTGTTTTTT.

A note on this clonotype: A much larger clonotype is one base distant, so this may be a read error. V usage is TRBV29-1 and J usage is TRBJ2-7, with 8 bases that match TRBD2. CDR1 and CDR2 (germline): SQVTM, ANQGSEA. There are 12 residues in the CDR3. The CDR3 region is CSVTSGPYEPYF. Here the CDR3 DNA reads TGCAGCGTTACTAGCGGCCCCTACGAGCCGTACTTC.

A word on this clonotype: This may arise from a read error, as a much more abundant clone is one base away. The chain has TRBV14 and TRBJ1-1; D is uncertain. Between the trimmed V and J ends, which lost 4 bases and 8 bases, there was a span of 11 bases. Germline CDR1 reads SGHDN; CDR2 reads FVKESK. The CDR3 consists of 12 residues. The CDR3 region has the DNA TGTGCCAGCAGCCCAGATTGGCAGGAAGCTTTCTTT. This gives the protein CASSPDWQEAFF.

The rearrangement uses TRBV30 and TRBJ2-5; tentative D call: TRBD1 (5 bases). This CDR3 region has 14 residues. Germline V gives CDR1 GTSNPN, CDR2 SVGIG (reference sequence). V lost 0 bases, J lost 5 bases, and 13 bases lay in between. The CDR3 region has the DNA TGTGCCTGGAGTGTACGGGTAGCAGGGGAGACCCAGTACTTC. It codes for CAWSVRVAGETQYF.

The sample holds many counts of this clonotype. This chain uses TRBV30 with TRBJ2-1; TRBD2 matches 14 bases. CDR1 is GTSNPN, CDR2 SVGIG, per germline (reference sequence). V lost 5 bases to trimming and J lost 6 bases; unmatched junction nucleotides: 6. The CDR3 sequence is 15 residues long. The CDR3: CAWGTSGSFFNEQFF. DNA of the CDR3: TGTGCCTGGGGGACTAGCGGGAGTTTCTTCAATGAGCAGTTCTTC.

Many counts were recorded for this clonotype. This chain joins TRBV6-2 or TRBV6-3 and TRBJ1-5; possible D gene TRBD1, 6 bases. CDR1 and CDR2 (germline): MNHEY, SVGEGT. This CDR3 spans 13 amino acids. The V gene lost 7 bases and the J gene lost 7 bases, with 14 bases spanning the gap. The CDR3 protein is CASNVNREQPQHF. CDR3 DNA: TGTGCCAGCAACGTAAACAGGGAGCAGCCCCAGCATTTT.

In this sample, this clonotype turned up once. The chain links TRBV20-1 to TRBJ2-7; TRBD2 matches at 13 bases. From germline, CDR1 is DFQATT and CDR2 SNEGSKA (reference sequence). The CDR3 sequence is 18 residues long. The junction had 18 bases not matched to a gene; V was cut back by 3 bases and J by 7 bases. The CDR3 DNA reads TGCAGTGCTAGGAGCCCGGGACTAGCGGGGCCCAACCTGGGGGAGCAGTACTTC. This sequence encodes CSARSPGLAGPNLGEQYF.

Concerning this clonotype itself: A much larger clone lies one base from this, so it may be a read error. The chain couples TRBV2 to TRBJ2-1; unclear D gene. CDR1 is SNHLY, CDR2 FYNNEI, per germline. V was cut by 6 bases and J by 2 bases, with 11 bases left in between. The CDR3 loop spans 14 amino acids. The CDR3 bases are TGTGCCAGCAGAGAGGAGTCAGCCTACAATGAGCAGTTCTTC. Its translation is CASREESAYNEQFF.

This clonotype appeared many times. This sequence joins TRBV6-5 and TRBJ2-1; 8 nucleotides agree with TRBD2. The J segment lost 5 bases and the V segment lost 2 bases, leaving 8 bases of the junction unmatched. Germline V CDR1 and CDR2: MNHEY, SVGAGI. The CDR3 is made up of 16 amino acids. This chain's CDR3 is CASSYSGLAINNEQFF. CDR3 DNA: TGTGCCAGCAGTTACAGCGGACTAGCCATAAACAATGAGCAGTTCTTC.

At least ten counts were recorded for this clonotype. The V and J genes are TRBV7-2 and TRBJ2-7; D remains ambiguous. Germline V gene lookup returns CDR1 SGHTA and CDR2 FQGNSA. CDR3 size: 11 residues. V gave up 2 bases and J gave up 6 bases, with 5 bases separating them. CDR3 region: CASSLRGEQYF. CDR3 nucleotide sequence: TGTGCCAGCAGCTTACGAGGCGAGCAGTACTTC.